This TCR beta chain appears in the sequencing data of a study of beta chain features in type 1 diabetes. Per donor, one heparinised blood draw averaged around 110 mL. Via the markers CD45RO/CCR7/CD25/CD127/CD95/CD27, stem cell-like memory, regulatory, central memory and naive CD4+ cells were sorted. Expressed TCRB transcripts were sequenced after all isolated RNA was converted to cDNA. The repertoire was sequenced with immunoSEQ multiplex PCR; TCRdb's copy has only in-frame clones and lacks some. The repertoire includes about 710,000 clones, 11% to 15% of them detected once, and roughly 0.04% sits in the top ten. Study observations and caveats: Moderate yet significant TCRB CDR3 shortening was seen in Type 1 diabetes patients in all four CD4+ subsets.

As concerns this clone: Its antigen is as yet unknown.

The V end lost 0 bases, the J end lost 0 bases, and 7 bases lay between the germline ends. Germline V gives CDR1 SGHRS, CDR2 YFSETQ. The CDR3 has 15 residues. Input material: naive CD4+ T cells from blood. The clonotype comes from a man between 18 and 29 years old with type 1 diabetes. V gene TRBV5-1 combines with J gene TRBJ2-1; D is uncertain. CDR3 bases: TGCGCCAGCAGCTTGGTTGCGGACTCCTACAATGAGCAGTTCTTC. It codes for CASSLVADSYNEQFF.